The clone carrying this T cell receptor (beta chain) appeared a single time. What it binds is not known. The sample originates from a study of shared clonotypes between healthy human individuals. The study's findings and limits: Memory subsets had estimated richness that was generally smaller than that of naive subsets.

The length of the CDR3 is 16 residues. Germline loops: CDR1 MNHNS, CDR2 SASEGT. Trimming took off 3 bases at V and 2 bases at J, with 15 bases between the two ends. This was a deep-level run. Using immunoSEQ multiplex PCR, the repertoire was profiled, and TCRdb retains in-frame clones only, with some absent. In the table there are over 2 million clones, roughly 96% of which are singletons. The TCR sequence derives from a man aged 18-30 years in good health. Input material: naive CD4+ T cells sorted from blood. Subset defined: CD45RA+ positively selected. J is TRBJ2-3 and V is TRBV6-1; D is ambiguous. In DNA form, the CDR3 reads TGTGCCAGCAGTGACCCATTCCGGTGGGACACAGATACGCAGTATTTT. This encodes CASSDPFRWDTDTQYF.